These 5 T cell receptor beta chains share one sample of origin, sequenced in a study of blood T cell repertoires in COVID-19. Sequencing was performed with immunoSEQ multiplex PCR; in TCRdb, only in-frame clones are kept and a portion is missing. The table has fewer than 350,000 clones, 75% to 95% seen once. The sample consisted of PBMCs or T cells enriched from blood (not recorded which). These receptor sequences come from a man in his forties who had been exposed to COVID-19.

In this sample, this clone turned up once. The J gene is TRBJ2-1, the V gene TRBV7-9; 9 bases agree with TRBD2. Germline CDR1 is SEHNR and CDR2 is FQNEAQ (reference sequence). This CDR3 is built from 15 residues. Trimming at V came to 5 bases and at J to 9 bases, leaving 11 bases not matched to a gene. The CDR3 DNA follows: TGTGCCAGCAGCCCCGTAGCGGGAGAGCATGGTGAGCAGTTCTTC. Encoded protein: CASSPVAGEHGEQFF. Supplemented by reference TRBV7-9 and TRBJ2-1, the full variable domain reads DTGVSQNPRHKITKRGQNVTFRCDPISEHNRLYWYRQTLGQGPEFLTYFQNEAQLEKSRLLSDRFSAERPKGSFSTLEIQRTEQGDSAMYLCASSPVAGEHGEQFFGPGTRLTVL.

V and J are TRBV5-1 and TRBJ2-5; 10 nucleotides line up with TRBD2. The V gene's germline CDR1 is SGHRS and CDR2 YFSETQ. The CDR3 runs 16 residues. The V segment lost 2 bases and the J segment 3 bases; nucleotides outside the gene matches: 7. CDR3 nucleotides: TGCGCCAGCAGCTTATTGGCTAGCGGGAGCGAAGAGACCCAGTACTTC. Translation: CASSLLASGSEETQYF.

CDR3 in DNA: TGTGCCAGTAGTATATTTTGGACTCCCGGCGCAGACATTCAGCCCCAGCATTTT. Translating gives CASSIFWTPGADIQPQHF. The chain uses TRBV19 and TRBJ1-5; D ambiguous. CDR3 size: 18 residues. Germline V gene lookup returns CDR1 LNHDA and CDR2 SQIVND (reference sequence). Trimming left V 2 bases short and J 6 bases short, with 23 bases between.

This chain connects TRBV11-1 to TRBJ2-1, with D unclear. This CDR3 has 16 residues. The germline V gene has CDR1 SGHAT and CDR2 FQDESV (reference sequence). V lost 4 bases and J 0 bases, leaving 13 bases between the germline ends. CDR3 amino acids: CASSCPVNSSYNEQFF. CDR3 DNA: TGTGCCAGCAGCTGTCCCGTAAACAGCTCCTACAATGAGCAGTTCTTC.

The chain recombines TRBV29-1 with TRBJ2-2; possibly TRBD2 for D (6 bases). Per the germline V gene, CDR1 is SQVTM and CDR2 is ANQGSEA. V was shortened by 4 bases and J by 3 bases, with 9 bases between the two germline ends. The CDR3 sequence is 13 residues long. CDR3 in DNA: TGCAGCGTTGGCGGGGTTTACACCGGGGAGCTGTTTTTT. It specifies CSVGGVYTGELFF.